Below are 28 T cell receptor beta chains sequenced from a single sample in a study of regulatory T cells in long-lasting Graves disease. Sample time point: persistent/refractory GD, antithyroid drugs over 5 years with positive TRAb. Following extraction of RNA from PBMCs, that RNA was used to make the TCR library. To make TCR beta libraries, researchers used iRepertoire HTBI primers and Arm-PCR of CDR3 regions. A single record per CDR3 protein comes from TCRdb applying MiXCR to the multiplex PCR reads. The sample lists 310,000 or so distinct CDR3 sequences; roughly a fifth were seen once. The starting material was peripheral blood mononuclear cells (PBMCs), obtained when the disease was refractory, from a patient treated with antithyroid drugs. Every receptor here comes from a female donor with Graves disease.

This clonotype was seen at least ten times. The gene calls are TRBV11-2 and TRBJ2-7; D is perhaps TRBD2 (5 bases). The germline gives CDR1 SGHAT, CDR2 FQNNGV. The CDR3 covers 14 residues. Between the trimmed V and J ends, which lost 0 bases and 2 bases, there was a span of 8 bases. CDR3 loop: CASSLESGPYEQYF. The CDR3 DNA is TGTGCCAGCAGCTTAGAGAGCGGCCCCTACGAGCAGTACTTC.

The genes are TRBV20-1 and TRBJ1-6; D is ambiguous. This CDR3 comprises 14 residues. Germline V gene lookup returns CDR1 DFQATT and CDR2 SNEGSKA (reference sequence). Trimming cost V 5 bases and J 8 bases, with 16 bases left between them. In nucleotides, the CDR3 is TGCAGTGCTCAAAAAACCGGATCGGATTCACCCCTCCACTTT. It yields the protein CSAQKTGSDSPLHF.

The V and J genes are TRBV7-9 and TRBJ1-4; no clear D gene. Germline V CDR1 and CDR2: SEHNR, FQNEAQ (reference sequence). CDR3 size: 14 residues. The V end was cut by 5 bases, the J end by 5 bases, with 12 bases between. The CDR3 nucleotides are TGTGCCAGCAGCCCGACACAGTTCAATGAAAAACTGTTTTTT. It encodes CASSPTQFNEKLFF.

The V call is TRBV3-1, the J call TRBJ2-5; D is unclear. V lost 2 bases and J 2 bases, leaving 9 bases between the germline ends. The CDR3 loop spans 14 amino acids. The V gene's germline CDR1 is LGHDT and CDR2 YNNKEL (reference sequence). The CDR3 sequence: CASSQPDLQETQYF. CDR3 in DNA: TGTGCCAGCAGCCAACCTGACTTACAAGAGACCCAGTACTTC.

This chain uses TRBV19 with TRBJ2-2; 12 nucleotides align to TRBD2. The V gene's germline CDR1 is LNHDA and CDR2 SQIVND (reference sequence). The ends lost 6 bases at V and 4 bases at J; junction bases unmatched: 6. This CDR3 is 16 amino acids long. The CDR3 DNA sequence: TGTGCCAGTAGACCTAGCGGGAGGGGCGGCACCGGGGAGCTGTTTTTT. Translating it yields CASRPSGRGGTGELFF.

This clonotype was seen a few times. The chain joins TRBV18 to TRBJ2-1; TRBD1 or TRBD2 may be the D gene (6 bases each). V shed 3 bases and J shed 6 bases, with 21 bases lying between them. The CDR3 contains 17 residues. Germline lookup yields CDR1 KGHSH and CDR2 LQKENI. For the CDR3, the DNA is TGTGCCAGCTCACCGGGGGCCGGGACTGCCCTCCGCAATGAGCAGTTCTTC. It codes for CASSPGAGTALRNEQFF.

This clonotype was seen ten or more times. CDR3: CATSPTLNTGELFF. CDR3 coding DNA: TGTGCCACCAGCCCGACCCTGAACACCGGGGAGCTGTTTTTT. The chain uses TRBV15 and TRBJ2-2; no reliable D call. The CDR3 has 14 residues. Germline V CDR1 and CDR2: LNHNV, YYDKDF (reference sequence). V shed 5 bases and J shed 1 base, with 8 bases lying between them. Together with reference TRBV15 and TRBJ2-2, the CDR3 gives the full variable domain: DAMVIQNPRYQVTQFGKPVTLSCSQTLNHNVMYWYQQKSSQAPKLLFHYYDKDFNNEADTPDNFQSRRPNTSFCFLDIRSPGLGDTAMYLCATSPTLNTGELFFGEGSRLTVL.

This clonotype was detected ten times or more. The chain combines TRBV15 with TRBJ2-1, with D hard to call. CDR1 and CDR2 (germline): LNHNV, YYDKDF (reference sequence). This CDR3 is built from 17 residues. With 2 bases removed from V and 0 bases from J, the gap between germline ends came to 14 bases. CDR3 residues: CATSRSTSVSSYNEQFF. In DNA, the CDR3 is TGTGCCACCAGCAGAAGTACAAGCGTTTCCTCCTACAATGAGCAGTTCTTC.

Concerning this clonotype itself: A read error is possible here, since a much larger clone lies one base away. The chain employs TRBV10-2 and TRBJ2-5; D uncertain. The CDR3 has 16 residues. Germline V CDR1 and CDR2: WSHSY, SAAADI. The CDR3 region is CVSSELSKHLKETQYF. CDR3 DNA: TGCGTCAGCAGTGAATTGTCTAAACACCTTAAAGAGACCCAGTACTTC.

V and J are TRBV7-2 and TRBJ1-3; D is uncertain. CDR3 length equals 13 residues. Germline CDR1 is SGHTA and CDR2 is FQGNSA. Between the trimmed V and J ends, which lost 2 bases and 8 bases, there was a span of 10 bases. The CDR3 DNA follows: TGTGCCAGCAGCTTACCCATCGCGCACACCATATATTTT. Its translation is CASSLPIAHTIYF.

The V gene is TRBV7-9, the J gene TRBJ1-4; 7 nucleotides line up with TRBD1. The CDR3 extends over 14 amino acids. V was pared by 2 bases and J by 8 bases, with 5 bases of the junction left unmatched. Looked up from germline, CDR1 is SEHNR and CDR2 is FQNEAQ (reference sequence). As DNA, the CDR3 is TGTGCCAGCAGCTTAACAGGGGCAGCGGAAAAACTGTTTTTT. Its protein is CASSLTGAAEKLFF.

This clonotype was found many times. The V gene is TRBV28, the J gene TRBJ2-7; the D is unclear. The germline V and J ends were trimmed by 3 bases and 4 bases, with 7 bases remaining between them. This CDR3 spans 12 amino acids. CDR1 is MDHEN and CDR2 is SYDVKM in the germline V gene. The CDR3 nucleotides are TGTGCCAGCAGTTTTGGGTCATACGAGCAGTACTTC. Translation gives CASSFGSYEQYF.

This clonotype was seen repeatedly, ten times or more. CDR3 sequence: CASTTGGLQTQYF. Here the CDR3 DNA reads TGTGCCAGCACTACCGGGGGCTTGCAGACCCAGTACTTC. V and J are TRBV28 and TRBJ2-5; D is tentatively TRBD1 or TRBD2 (6 bases each). Germline CDR1 and CDR2: MDHEN and SYDVKM. The CDR3 covers 13 residues. V was pared by 7 bases and J by 6 bases, with 15 bases between.

This clonotype was counted only a few times. This sequence joins TRBV6-1 and TRBJ2-7; 10 positions match TRBD1. This CDR3 comprises 15 residues. V lost 7 bases, J lost 2 bases, and 8 bases stayed unmatched. Germline values: CDR1 MNHNS, CDR2 SASEGT. CDR3 sequence reads: CASTTSGQGTYEQYF. The CDR3 nucleotides are TGTGCCAGCACCACCTCGGGACAGGGGACCTACGAGCAGTACTTC.

CDR3 in DNA: TGTGCCAGCAGCTACGAACGGGATTCCGGGGAGCTGTTTTTT. It codes for CASSYERDSGELFF. The chain employs TRBV6-5 and TRBJ2-2; weak D call: TRBD2 (5 bases). Looked up from germline, CDR1 is MNHEY and CDR2 is SVGAGI. This CDR3 region has 14 residues. V was trimmed by 6 bases and J by 6 bases, leaving 14 bases between them.

This clonotype was seen at least ten times. V and J are TRBV6-1 and TRBJ1-4; a possible D gene is TRBD1 (5 bases). Germline V lookup: CDR1 MNHNS, CDR2 SASEGT. The V end was cut by 0 bases, the J end by 3 bases, with 11 bases between. CDR3 length equals 16 residues. CDR3 bases: TGTGCCAGCAGTGAAGCAAGTGGGGCATCTAATGAAAAACTGTTTTTT. This gives the protein CASSEASGASNEKLFF.

V is TRBV20-1 and J is TRBJ1-3, with TRBD1 matching over 11 bases. The CDR3 extends over 18 amino acids. Germline CDR1 reads DFQATT; CDR2 reads SNEGSKA (reference sequence). V lost 3 bases, J lost 0 bases, and 10 bases stayed unmatched. This chain's CDR3 is CSASSLLGQGGSGNTIYF. For the CDR3, the DNA is TGCAGTGCTAGCAGCCTACTGGGACAGGGGGGCTCTGGAAACACCATATATTTT.

This clonotype has at least ten counts. The CDR3 bases are TGTGCCAGCAGCGCCACTATCTACGAGCAGTACTTC. This sequence encodes CASSATIYEQYF. The chain links TRBV3-2 to TRBJ2-7. TRBV3-2 is recorded as a pseudogene. CDR3 length: 12 residues.

This chain connects TRBV4-3 to TRBJ1-2, with 7 bases matching TRBD1. Germline CDR1 and CDR2: LGHNA and YSLEER. The CDR3 covers 13 residues. J gave up 8 bases and V 4 bases, and 7 bases lay outside the gene matches. The DNA for the CDR3 is TGCGCCAGCAGCCTAATGGACAGGACGGGCTACACCTTC. It encodes CASSLMDRTGYTF.

CDR3 nucleotides: TGTGCCAGCAGTTTTTACGAGGGGACCGGGGAGCTGTTTTTT. This codes for CASSFYEGTGELFF. The chain employs TRBV27 and TRBJ2-2, with D perhaps given as TRBD1 or TRBD2 (5 bases each). Germline V gene data show CDR1 as MNHEY and CDR2 as SMNVEV (reference sequence). This CDR3 is built from 14 residues. Trimming removed 3 bases at V and 5 bases at J, with 10 bases between.

This clonotype was picked up a small number of times. The gene calls are TRBV7-2 and TRBJ2-7; D is undetermined. Trimming left V 2 bases short and J 3 bases short, with 14 bases between. In germline, CDR1 is SGHTA, CDR2 FQGNSA. This CDR3 has 15 amino acids. In nucleotides, the CDR3 is TGTGCCAGCAGCTTATCGGCTAGTGGGGACTACGAGCAGTACTTC. Protein product: CASSLSASGDYEQYF.

The chain combines TRBV5-4 with TRBJ2-5, with D tentatively TRBD1 or TRBD2 (6 bases each). The CDR3 runs to 15 residues. Trimming cost V 0 bases and J 4 bases, with 13 bases left between them. Germline values: CDR1 SGHNT, CDR2 YYREEE (reference sequence). The CDR3 region has the DNA TGTGCCAGCAGCTTGGGGGTACAGGGAGGAGAGACCCAGTACTTC. Translating gives CASSLGVQGGETQYF.

This clonotype was detected many times. The chain employs TRBV9 and TRBJ1-1; D is undetermined. Germline-derived CDR1 and CDR2 are SGDLS and YYNGEE. V lost 3 bases, J lost 1 base, and 10 bases lay in between. The CDR3 is 14 amino acids. The chain's CDR3 is CASSDTFANTEAFF. DNA of the CDR3: TGTGCCAGCAGCGATACCTTCGCGAACACTGAAGCTTTCTTT.

In this sample, this clonotype turned up many times. The chain carries TRBV18 and TRBJ1-2; D unclear. CDR1 is KGHSH, CDR2 LQKENI, per germline. The germline V and J ends were trimmed by 0 bases and 4 bases, with 9 bases remaining between them. The CDR3 is 14 residues long. Written as DNA, the CDR3 is TGTGCCAGCTCACCACCAGGAGTGCCCTATGGCTACACCTTC. It is translated as CASSPPGVPYGYTF.

This clonotype has a count of ten or more. The CDR3 spells CASSQLGTLPYEQYF. The CDR3, as DNA: TGTGCCAGCAGTCAATTGGGAACTCTCCCTTACGAGCAGTACTTC. V usage is TRBV2 and J usage is TRBJ2-7, with no clear D. The CDR3 contains 15 residues. Germline CDR1 reads SNHLY; CDR2 reads FYNNEI. Between the trimmed V and J ends, which lost 5 bases and 4 bases, there was a span of 18 bases.

The chain employs TRBV5-5 and TRBJ1-5; no definite D call. The CDR3 length is 15 residues. CDR1 is SGHKS and CDR2 is YYEKEE in the germline V gene (reference sequence). Trimming removed 4 bases at V and 2 bases at J, with 13 bases between. The CDR3 loop reads CASSPAPGGNQPQHF. The CDR3 DNA is TGTGCCAGCAGCCCCGCCCCGGGAGGCAATCAGCCCCAGCATTTT.

This clonotype was counted a few times. This chain connects TRBV5-1 to TRBJ2-1; 11 positions agree with TRBD2. With V trimmed by 4 bases and J by 0 bases, 6 bases remained unmatched. Germline V CDR1 and CDR2: SGHRS, YFSETQ. CDR3 length: 17 residues. CDR3 amino acids: CASSAGLAGSSYNEQFF. The CDR3 region has the DNA TGCGCCAGCAGCGCCGGACTAGCGGGCAGCTCCTACAATGAGCAGTTCTTC. The full variable domain, rest sourced from reference TRBV5-1 and TRBJ2-1, is KAGVTQTPRYLIKTRGQQVTLSCSPISGHRSVSWYQQTPGQGLQFLFEYFSETQRNKGNFPGRFSGRQFSNSRSEMNVSTLELGDSALYLCASSAGLAGSSYNEQFFGPGTRLTVL.

This clonotype was observed a handful of times. The chain couples TRBV29-1 to TRBJ2-2; possibly TRBD1 for D (5 bases). This CDR3 contains 16 residues. V gave up 3 bases and J gave up 4 bases, with 18 bases separating them. The germline CDR1 and CDR2 sequences are SQVTM and ANQGSEA. CDR3 DNA: TGCAGCGTTGATGTGGGGCAGAAGTCTGGCACCGGGGAGCTGTTTTTT. It yields the protein CSVDVGQKSGTGELFF.